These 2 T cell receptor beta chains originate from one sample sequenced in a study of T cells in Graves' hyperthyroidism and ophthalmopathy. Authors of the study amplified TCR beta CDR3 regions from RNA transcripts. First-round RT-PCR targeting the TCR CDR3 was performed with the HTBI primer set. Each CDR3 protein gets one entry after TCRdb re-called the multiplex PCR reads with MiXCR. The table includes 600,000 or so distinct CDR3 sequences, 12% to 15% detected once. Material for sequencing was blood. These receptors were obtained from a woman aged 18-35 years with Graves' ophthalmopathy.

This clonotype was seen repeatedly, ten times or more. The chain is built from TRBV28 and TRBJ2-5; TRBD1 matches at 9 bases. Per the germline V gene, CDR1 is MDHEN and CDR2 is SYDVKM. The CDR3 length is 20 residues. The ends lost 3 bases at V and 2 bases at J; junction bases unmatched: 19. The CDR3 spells CASSFQTGQGSLRVQETQYF. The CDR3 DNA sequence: TGTGCCAGCAGTTTCCAAACGGGACAGGGATCCCTTCGAGTTCAAGAGACCCAGTACTTC. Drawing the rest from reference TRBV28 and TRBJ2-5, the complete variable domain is DVKVTQSSRYLVKRTGEKVFLECVQDMDHENMFWYRQDPGLGLRLIYFSYDVKMKEKGDIPEGYSVSREKKERFSLILESASTNQTSMYLCASSFQTGQGSLRVQETQYFGPGTRLLVL.

In DNA form, the CDR3 reads TGTGCCAGCTCACCTCGCCCCGGAGCGGGAGCGAACACCGGGGAGCTGTTTTTT. It is translated as CASSPRPGAGANTGELFF. The chain recombines TRBV28 with TRBJ2-2, with 8 bases matching TRBD2. The germline V gene encodes CDR1 MDHEN and CDR2 SYDVKM. V lost 8 bases, J lost 0 bases, and 14 bases stayed unmatched. The CDR3 runs 18 residues.